These T cell receptor delta chains were read from a single sample in a study of human gamma delta and Vdelta1 T cells. For these TCRs, the target antigens are not known. TCRdb re-called clones from the PCR reads using CATT. The sample includes roughly 13,000 delta-chain clones, 40% to 60% seen only once; the top ten take more than 1.3%. What was sequenced was Vdelta1 gamma-delta T cells from blood grown in culture (DOT cells). The receptors were sampled from a human donor in good health. The CDR3 runs from the conserved cysteine through the conserved F or W. The order of the fields is J gene, D gene, V gene, clone size, CDR3 DNA, CDR3 protein. A D gene is named only where the DNA matches it firmly. The size field is filled for only some rows; it gives once, few, many or a size class.

J gene: TRDJ1
D gene: TRDD3
V gene: TRDV1
clone size: few
CDR3 DNA: TGTGCTCTTCTCACCCCTCGGCCTCTGGATACGAGCCCGTACATTGCCGATAAACTCATCTTT
CDR3 protein: CALLTPRPLDTSPYIADKLIF

J gene: TRDJ1
D gene: NA
V gene: TRDV1
clone size: NA
CDR3 DNA: TGTGCTCTTGGGGCCTACCCCCCACCCTCGAGGCTACCTGATACGGGCAAACTCATCTTT
CDR3 protein: CALGAYPPPSRLPDTGKLIF

J gene: TRDJ1
D gene: NA
V gene: TRDV1
clone size: NA
CDR3 DNA: TGTGCTCTTGGGGAACTAGTCCGTCCGATTTCGCGTTCTCCGAAACTCATCTTT
CDR3 protein: CALGELVRPISRSPKLIF

J gene: TRDJ1
D gene: TRDD3
V gene: TRDV2
clone size: few
CDR3 DNA: TGTGCCTGTGACACAGGAATCTGGGGGATACGAGCTAAACTCATCTTT
CDR3 protein: CACDTGIWGIRAKLIF

J gene: TRDJ1
D gene: TRDD3
V gene: TRDV1
clone size: NA
CDR3 DNA: TGTGCTCTTGGGGAACTCCTGTTGGGGGATATGTACCCCGATAAACTCATCTTT
CDR3 protein: CALGELLLGDMYPDKLIF

J gene: TRDJ1
D gene: TRDD3
V gene: TRDV1
clone size: once
CDR3 DNA: TGTGCTCTTGGGGATCGACCTACACCTACTGGGGATACGTCCCCCTTAACCGATAAACTCATCTTT
CDR3 protein: CALGDRPTPTGDTSPLTDKLIF

J gene: TRDJ1
D gene: TRDD3
V gene: TRDV1
clone size: NA
CDR3 DNA: TGTGCTCTTGGGAAACTCGGTACTGGGGGACCCGCAATTACAAAACTCATCTTT
CDR3 protein: CALGKLGTGGPAITKLIF

J gene: TRDJ1
D gene: TRDD3
V gene: TRAV38-2/DV8
clone size: few
CDR3 DNA: TGTGCTTATAGGAGCGGAGGAGCTCCAACTACAAGTCGTGGTGCGGCTGGGGGATACCTTAAACTCATCTTT
CDR3 protein: CAYRSGGAPTTSRGAAGGYLKLIF

J gene: TRDJ1
D gene: NA
V gene: TRDV1
clone size: NA
CDR3 DNA: TGTGCTCTTGGGGAAGCATACCTACAGGGGGCCGAGTACACCGATAAACTCATCTTT
CDR3 protein: CALGEAYLQGAEYTDKLIF

J gene: TRDJ1
D gene: TRDD3
V gene: TRDV1
clone size: NA
CDR3 DNA: TGTGCTCTTGGGGTTATCCTTCCTCAGATACTGGGGGATACGCGAGGTGCCGATAAACTCATCTTT
CDR3 protein: CALGVILPQILGDTRGADKLIF

J gene: TRDJ1
D gene: NA
V gene: TRDV1
clone size: NA
CDR3 DNA: TGTGCTCTTGGGGAACTAGTACAAAGTTACACCGATAAACTCATCTTT
CDR3 protein: CALGELVQSYTDKLIF

J gene: TRDJ1
D gene: TRDD3
V gene: TRDV1
clone size: few
CDR3 DNA: TGTGCTCTTGGGGTTCCCAATTCTTCCTCACCCTGGGGGAAGAGATCGTACACCGATAAACTCATCTTT
CDR3 protein: CALGVPNSSSPWGKRSYTDKLIF

J gene: TRDJ1
D gene: NA
V gene: TRDV1
clone size: NA
CDR3 DNA: TGTGCTCTTGGGGAACTAGCCTTAAATGAAGCCACTTTTTACACCGATAAACTCATCTTT
CDR3 protein: CALGELALNEATFYTDKLIF

J gene: TRDJ1
D gene: TRDD3
V gene: TRDV1
clone size: NA
CDR3 DNA: TGTGCTCTTGGGGAACTGGCGACAGAGTCCGTACTGGGGGGTCCTTACACCGATAAACTCATCTTT
CDR3 protein: CALGELATESVLGGPYTDKLIF

J gene: TRDJ1
D gene: NA
V gene: TRDV1
clone size: NA
CDR3 DNA: TGTGCTCTTGGGAAGGTCTTCGGGCAGTACACCGATAAACTCATCTTT
CDR3 protein: CALGKVFGQYTDKLIF

J gene: TRDJ1
D gene: NA
V gene: TRDV1
clone size: NA
CDR3 DNA: TGTGCTCTTGGGTCCGCCTCCCCGAGACGGGACACCGATAAACTCATCTTT
CDR3 protein: CALGSASPRRDTDKLIF

J gene: TRDJ1
D gene: TRDD3
V gene: TRDV1
clone size: NA
CDR3 DNA: TGTGCTCTTGGGGAACGTTTCCTCGTGCCGGGAGGGGGGATACGAACCGATAAACTCATCTTT
CDR3 protein: CALGERFLVPGGGIRTDKLIF

J gene: TRDJ1
D gene: TRDD2
V gene: TRDV1
clone size: NA
CDR3 DNA: TGTGCTCTTGTGGAAAGTGCTTCCTACACATTCGAGGGCCTTGCCGATAAACTCATCTTT
CDR3 protein: CALVESASYTFEGLADKLIF

J gene: TRDJ1
D gene: TRDD3
V gene: TRDV1
clone size: NA
CDR3 DNA: TGTGCTCTTGGGATCCATTTCCTACGGGACCTACTGGGGGATACGAAGGTTCCGTACACCGATAAACTCATCTTT
CDR3 protein: CALGIHFLRDLLGDTKVPYTDKLIF

J gene: TRDJ1
D gene: NA
V gene: TRDV1
clone size: NA
CDR3 DNA: TGTGCTCTTGTGGGCCAAGGATCCGGGGGCGATAAACTCATCTTT
CDR3 protein: CALVGQGSGGDKLIF

J gene: TRDJ1
D gene: TRDD3
V gene: TRDV1
clone size: NA
CDR3 DNA: TGTGCTCTTGGGGAATTTCGTCGACTGGGGGATACCGATAAACTCATCTTT
CDR3 protein: CALGEFRRLGDTDKLIF

J gene: TRDJ1
D gene: TRDD3
V gene: TRDV1
clone size: few
CDR3 DNA: TGTGCTCTTGGGGAACTAGGCCTGTACTGGGGGATAAGAATTAGGACCGATAAACTCATCTTT
CDR3 protein: CALGELGLYWGIRIRTDKLIF

J gene: TRDJ1
D gene: TRDD3
V gene: TRDV1
clone size: NA
CDR3 DNA: TGTGCTCTTGGGAGTCCACCGCGGGCTGGGGGATACACGGATTCACCCGATAAACTCATCTTT
CDR3 protein: CALGSPPRAGGYTDSPDKLIF

J gene: TRDJ1
D gene: TRDD3
V gene: TRDV1
clone size: NA
CDR3 DNA: TGTGCTCTTGGGGATTTTTCATTCCTACGGGACTGGGGGATACCCTCCCACACCGATAAACTCATCTTT
CDR3 protein: CALGDFSFLRDWGIPSHTDKLIF

J gene: TRDJ1
D gene: TRDD3
V gene: TRDV1
clone size: NA
CDR3 DNA: TGTGCTCTTGGGGAACTCAAGAAGTACTGGGGGATACGCGATAAACTCATCTTT
CDR3 protein: CALGELKKYWGIRDKLIF

J gene: TRDJ1
D gene: TRDD3
V gene: TRDV1
clone size: NA
CDR3 DNA: TGTGCTCTTGGGGCTTTCCTACGGCTAAAACGAACTGGGGGATTCACCGATAAACTCATCTTT
CDR3 protein: CALGAFLRLKRTGGFTDKLIF

J gene: TRDJ1
D gene: NA
V gene: TRDV1
clone size: NA
CDR3 DNA: TGTGCTCTTTGGGAACCGGATAACCTCTTCCCCCACTTCGATAAACTCATCTTT
CDR3 protein: CALWEPDNLFPHFDKLIF

J gene: TRDJ1
D gene: NA
V gene: TRDV1
clone size: NA
CDR3 DNA: TGTGCTCTTGGGGAACTCGATTCTGGGGCCGATAAACTCATCTTT
CDR3 protein: CALGELDSGADKLIF

J gene: TRDJ1
D gene: TRDD3
V gene: TRDV1
clone size: few
CDR3 DNA: TGTGCTCTTGGGGAACCGGAGGGTTCGGTACCCGTCCTACTGGGGGATACAGGGCACGATAAACTCATCTTT
CDR3 protein: CALGEPEGSVPVLLGDTGHDKLIF

J gene: TRDJ1
D gene: TRDD3
V gene: TRDV1
clone size: NA
CDR3 DNA: TGTGCTCTTGGGGAACTCCCCAATTCCGGGAATAGAGTACTGGGGGAGCTCGATAAACTCATCTTT
CDR3 protein: CALGELPNSGNRVLGELDKLIF

J gene: TRDJ1
D gene: TRDD3
V gene: TRDV1
clone size: NA
CDR3 DNA: TGTGCTCTTGGGGAACGGAGGCCCTACGGGGACGCTTTAACTGGGGGTCTGTACACCGATAAACTCATCTTT
CDR3 protein: CALGERRPYGDALTGGLYTDKLIF

J gene: TRDJ1
D gene: NA
V gene: TRDV1
clone size: few
CDR3 DNA: TGTGCTCTTGGGGAACAGCAGGTACTCACCCAGTACACCGATAAACTCATCTTT
CDR3 protein: CALGEQQVLTQYTDKLIF

J gene: TRDJ1
D gene: NA
V gene: TRDV1
clone size: NA
CDR3 DNA: TGTGCTCTTGGGACCCACCCGGGAGTTAAGTGGGGGTTCACCGATAAACTCATCTTT
CDR3 protein: CALGTHPGVKWGFTDKLIF

J gene: TRDJ1
D gene: TRDD3
V gene: TRDV1
clone size: once
CDR3 DNA: TGTGCGCTTGGGGACCTCAAAGGGGGCTCACTATTGAATGTACTGGGGGATACGAGGGGGACCGATAAACTCATCTTT
CDR3 protein: CALGDLKGGSLLNVLGDTRGTDKLIF

J gene: TRDJ2
D gene: NA
V gene: TRDV1
clone size: NA
CDR3 DNA: TGTGCTCTTGGGGAACCCTTACCGGCGGGACGCGCAGCACAACTCTTCTTT
CDR3 protein: CALGEPLPAGRAAQLFF

J gene: TRDJ1
D gene: NA
V gene: TRDV1
clone size: NA
CDR3 DNA: TGTGCTCTTGGGGGCCCCCCGGAAGCGCGGGTCGATAAACTCATCTTT
CDR3 protein: CALGGPPEARVDKLIF

J gene: TRDJ1
D gene: NA
V gene: TRDV1
clone size: NA
CDR3 DNA: TGTGCTCTTGGGGTCCCCAGGGAGACTATCCTGGATACCGATAAACTCATCTTT
CDR3 protein: CALGVPRETILDTDKLIF

J gene: TRDJ1
D gene: TRDD3
V gene: TRDV1
clone size: NA
CDR3 DNA: TGTGCTCTTGGCCCAACCCCCACCGTGGGGGATACGGGGTGGAGGGGTAAACTCATCTTT
CDR3 protein: CALGPTPTVGDTGWRGKLIF

J gene: TRDJ1
D gene: NA
V gene: TRDV1
clone size: NA
CDR3 DNA: TGTGCTCTTGGGGGGATATCAGGCCTTCCTACAGATAATGGGGGATCACGTTTTAACACCGATAAACTCATCTTT
CDR3 protein: CALGGISGLPTDNGGSRFNTDKLIF

J gene: TRDJ1
D gene: NA
V gene: TRDV1
clone size: NA
CDR3 DNA: TGTGCTCTTGGGGAACTAGAAGCTACCAGGGGACCTCGGCCGTCCGATAAACTCATCTTT
CDR3 protein: CALGELEATRGPRPSDKLIF

J gene: TRDJ1
D gene: TRDD3
V gene: TRDV1
clone size: NA
CDR3 DNA: TGTGCTCTTGGGGCCCGGCATCGCTGGGGGACCACCGAGGACACCGATAAACTCATCTTT
CDR3 protein: CALGARHRWGTTEDTDKLIF

J gene: TRDJ1
D gene: NA
V gene: TRDV1
clone size: NA
CDR3 DNA: TGTGCTCTTGGGGAAGTCGAATCTCAGACTTGGGCAAAACTCATCTTT
CDR3 protein: CALGEVESQTWAKLIF

J gene: TRDJ1
D gene: NA
V gene: TRDV1
clone size: once
CDR3 DNA: TGTGCTCTTGGGGGAAGTACCCACCTTTTACCCACCGATAAACTCATCTTT
CDR3 protein: CALGGSTHLLPTDKLIF

J gene: TRDJ4
D gene: NA
V gene: TRDV1
clone size: NA
CDR3 DNA: TGTGCTCTTGGGGAAAGGGTCTGGGGACTTTCAAGGAAACCCCTGATCTTT
CDR3 protein: CALGERVWGLSRKPLIF

J gene: TRDJ1
D gene: TRDD3
V gene: TRDV1
clone size: NA
CDR3 DNA: TGTGCTCTTGGGGAACTGGGGGGGTCCAGAAAGACCAACTGGGGGATACGCTGGGCCGATAAACTCATCTTT
CDR3 protein: CALGELGGSRKTNWGIRWADKLIF

J gene: TRDJ1
D gene: TRDD3
V gene: TRDV1
clone size: NA
CDR3 DNA: TGTGCTCTTGGGGAACTAGAAATCCTAGAACTCCACTGGGGGATACGCTACACCGATAAACTCATCTTT
CDR3 protein: CALGELEILELHWGIRYTDKLIF

J gene: TRDJ1
D gene: NA
V gene: TRDV1
clone size: NA
CDR3 DNA: TGTGCTCTTGGGGAACTTAAGCGGTGGGGGTCCCACACCGATAAACTCATCTTT
CDR3 protein: CALGELKRWGSHTDKLIF

J gene: TRDJ1
D gene: NA
V gene: TRDV1
clone size: NA
CDR3 DNA: TGTGCTCTTGGGGAACGAGCCCTTCCTAAGGGATACGCGTCCGATAAACTCATCTTT
CDR3 protein: CALGERALPKGYASDKLIF

J gene: TRDJ1
D gene: TRDD3
V gene: TRDV1
clone size: few
CDR3 DNA: TGTGCTCTTGGGGAACTCCCCAAGTCTCCCAACGAACTGGGGGATAGGGTATTTGACACCGATAAACTCATCTTT
CDR3 protein: CALGELPKSPNELGDRVFDTDKLIF